This record covers a single T cell receptor beta chain. These data are taken from a study of blood T cell repertoires in COVID-19. Across the study: Researchers got acute and convalescent COVID-19 samples from the United States, Italy and Spain. PBMCs, B-cell-depleted T cells, or T cells were the source of the cDNA or gDNA that made up the material.

The table came from immunoSEQ multiplex PCR; TCRdb's copy has only in-frame clones and leaves some out. In the table there are 200,000 or so clones, more than 70% of which are singletons. The study recruited people aged 18 to 89 years across around 24 US areas. This CDR3 contains 13 residues. V gave up 11 bases and J gave up 9 bases; unmatched junction bases: 9. The sample consisted of PBMCs or T cells enriched from blood (not recorded which). The gene calls are TRBV12-3 or TRBV12-4 and TRBJ2-5; TRBD2 aligns across 13 bases. The TCR originated in a woman between 40 and 50 years old with acute COVID-19. CDR3 region: CAVSGTSGKAQYF. The CDR3 nucleotides are TGTGCCGTGTCCGGGACTAGCGGGAAGGCCCAGTACTTC.